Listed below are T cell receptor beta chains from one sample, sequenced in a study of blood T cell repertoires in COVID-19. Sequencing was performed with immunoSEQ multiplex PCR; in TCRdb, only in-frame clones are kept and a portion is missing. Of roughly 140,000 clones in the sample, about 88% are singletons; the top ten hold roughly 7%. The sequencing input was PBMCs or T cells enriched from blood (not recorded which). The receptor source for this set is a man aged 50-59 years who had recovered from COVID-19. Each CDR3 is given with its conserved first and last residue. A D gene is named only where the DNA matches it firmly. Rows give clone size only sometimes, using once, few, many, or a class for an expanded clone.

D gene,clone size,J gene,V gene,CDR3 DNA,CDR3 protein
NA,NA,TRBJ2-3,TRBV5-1,TGCGCCAGCAGCCGCCAGGCGGGGAGCACAGATACGCAGTATTTT,CASSRQAGSTDTQYF
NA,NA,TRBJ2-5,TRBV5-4,TGTGCCAGCAGCTTGAGGGTCGGGGGCCAAGAGACCCAGTACTTC,CASSLRVGGQETQYF
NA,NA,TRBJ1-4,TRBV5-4,TGTGCCAGCAGTCTCGGCGGGTGGGGTGAAAAACTGTTTTTT,CASSLGGWGEKLFF
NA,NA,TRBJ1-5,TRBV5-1,TGCGCCAGCAGCGAAGACAGCTATAGCAATCAGCCCCAGCATTTT,CASSEDSYSNQPQHF
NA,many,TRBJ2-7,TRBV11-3,TGTGCCAGCAGCTTAGGACAGAGCTACGAGCAGTACTTC,CASSLGQSYEQYF
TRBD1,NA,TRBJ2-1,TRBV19,TGTGCCAGTAGCCGCTCCGGGACAGGGAGGAGGCATGAGCAGTTCTTC,CASSRSGTGRRHEQFF
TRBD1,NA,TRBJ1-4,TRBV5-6,TGTGCCAGCAGCGGGACAGGGGGCGGCGGCGAGGTTGGTGAAAAACTGTTTTTT,CASSGTGGGGEVGEKLFF
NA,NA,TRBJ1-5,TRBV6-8,TGTGCCAGCAGTTCGGACAGCCTTTATCAGCCCCAGCATTTT,CASSSDSLYQPQHF
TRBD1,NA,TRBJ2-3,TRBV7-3,TGTGCCAGCAGCTTAGGGACGGGGACAGGGTTAGCGCAGTATTTT,CASSLGTGTGLAQYF
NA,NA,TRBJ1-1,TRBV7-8,TGTGCCAGCAGCCCCAGAAACACTGAAGCTTTCTTT,CASSPRNTEAFF
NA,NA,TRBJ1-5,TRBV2,TGTGCCAGCAGTGAAGCGTGGACAAACAATCAGCCCCAGCATTTT,CASSEAWTNNQPQHF
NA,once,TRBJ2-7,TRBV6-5,TGTGCCAGCAGTTACGGGCAGGGGACCTACGAGCAGTACTTC,CASSYGQGTYEQYF
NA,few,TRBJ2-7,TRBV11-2,TGTGCCAGCAGCTTAGAGCCAGGGGGGTCCTACGAGCAGTACTTC,CASSLEPGGSYEQYF
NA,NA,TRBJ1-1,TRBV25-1,TGTGCCAGCAGTAAGATCGGGACTCTGAGCACTGAAGCTTTCTTT,CASSKIGTLSTEAFF
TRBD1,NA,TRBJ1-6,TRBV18,TGTGCCAGCTCACTGCAGGGGGCTAATTCACCCCTCCACTTT,CASSLQGANSPLHF
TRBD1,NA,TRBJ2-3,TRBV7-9,TGTGCCAGCAGCCAGACAGGGAGCACAGATACGCAGTATTTT,CASSQTGSTDTQYF